This T cell receptor beta chain derives from a study of blood T cell repertoires in COVID-19. Overall study context: Acute and convalescent COVID-19 samples came from the United States, Italy and Spain. From T cells, B-cell-depleted T cells, or PBMCs came the material, which was cDNA or gDNA.

The V gene's germline CDR1 is SGHVS and CDR2 FQNEAQ. V was shortened by 5 bases and J by 0 bases, with 11 bases between the two germline ends. This CDR3 is 16 amino acids long. Original processing methods: From reference gene primer amplification, estimates of nucleated cell counts were derived. Repertoires were generated with immunoSEQ multiplex PCR, while TCRdb's copy carries only in-frame clones and drops some. V and J calls and clone size follow that table, whereas D and trimming were derived from the DNA. The sample holds roughly 330,000 clones, about 86% seen once. The receptor's source is a woman aged 45-65 years with acute or convalescent COVID-19. The V call is TRBV7-8, the J call TRBJ2-6, with D possibly TRBD1 on 6 matching bases. The sequencing input was peripheral blood. The CDR3 region has the DNA TGTGCCAGCAGCATGGACAGCTTCTCTGGGGCCAACGTCCTGACTTTC. Amino acid sequence: CASSMDSFSGANVLTF. The variable domain in full, with the rest retrieved from reference TRBV7-8 and TRBJ2-6, is GAGVSQSPRYKVAKRGQDVALRCDPISGHVSLFWYQQALGQGPEFLTYFQNEAQLDKSGLPSDRFFAERPEGSVSTLKIQRTQQEDSAVYLCASSMDSFSGANVLTFGAGSRLTVL.